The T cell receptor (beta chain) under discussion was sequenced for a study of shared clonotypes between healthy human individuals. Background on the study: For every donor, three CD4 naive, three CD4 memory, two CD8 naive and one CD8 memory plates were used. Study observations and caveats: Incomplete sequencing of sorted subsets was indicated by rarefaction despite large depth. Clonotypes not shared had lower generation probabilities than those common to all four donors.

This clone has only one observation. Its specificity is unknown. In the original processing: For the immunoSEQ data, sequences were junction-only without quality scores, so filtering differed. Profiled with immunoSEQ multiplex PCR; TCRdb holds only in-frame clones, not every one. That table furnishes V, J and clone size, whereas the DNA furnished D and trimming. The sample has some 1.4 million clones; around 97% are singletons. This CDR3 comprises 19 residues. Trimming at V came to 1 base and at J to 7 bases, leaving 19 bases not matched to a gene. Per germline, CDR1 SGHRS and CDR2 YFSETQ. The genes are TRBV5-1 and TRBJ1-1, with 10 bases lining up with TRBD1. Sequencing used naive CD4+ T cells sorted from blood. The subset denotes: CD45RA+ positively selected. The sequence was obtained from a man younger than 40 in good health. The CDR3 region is CASSLRRLTGDRGNGEAFF. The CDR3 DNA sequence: TGCGCCAGCAGCTTGAGACGATTGACAGGGGACAGGGGAAATGGTGAAGCTTTCTTT.